Listed below are T cell receptor beta chains from one sample, sequenced in a study of T cells in Graves' hyperthyroidism and ophthalmopathy. TCRdb reprocessed the multiplex PCR reads via MiXCR and lists one record per CDR3 protein. The sample includes nearly 600,000 distinct CDR3 sequences, 13% to 15% of them seen just once. Material: blood. These receptors came from a woman under 30 with Graves' ophthalmopathy. The CDR3 runs from the conserved cysteine through the conserved F or W. D genes are given only for firm matches. Only some rows state a clone size, as once, few, many or a class for expanded clones.

size,D,J,V,DNA,CDR3
NA,TRBD2,TRBJ2-7,TRBV10-3,TGTGCCATCAGGAGAGCGGGAGCCCAGAGCGAGCAGTACTTC,CAIRRAGAQSEQYF
many,TRBD2,TRBJ2-3,TRBV12-3/TRBV12-4,TGTGCCAGCAGTTCTCTAGCGGGGGCGGTAGATACGCAGTATTTT,CASSSLAGAVDTQYF
many,TRBD2,TRBJ2-4,TRBV7-2,TGTGCCAGCAGCTTAGCGCAGGGAGGGACTCTAGCCAAAAACATTCAGTACTTC,CASSLAQGGTLAKNIQYF
many,NA,TRBJ2-7,TRBV2,TGTGCCAGCAAAACAGACAGCTACTCCTACGAGCAGTACTTC,CASKTDSYSYEQYF
many,NA,TRBJ2-3,TRBV19,TGTGCCAGTAGTGCCACAGGGAACTGGTACACAGATACGCAGTATTTT,CASSATGNWYTDTQYF
many,NA,TRBJ2-5,TRBV12-3/TRBV12-4,TGTGCCAGCAGTTTACGGGACGGTTCTGACGAGACCCAGTACTTC,CASSLRDGSDETQYF
few,TRBD1,TRBJ2-1,TRBV19,TGTGCCAGTAGTGCCTACTGGCAGGACAGGACAAATGAGCAGTTCTTC,CASSAYWQDRTNEQFF
many,NA,TRBJ2-7,TRBV9,TGTGCCAGCAGCGTAGCCGGAGGGACAGCCTACGAGCAGTACTTC,CASSVAGGTAYEQYF
many,NA,TRBJ1-1,TRBV20-1,TGCAGTGCTAGAGATTCGCCCGTCCACCACACTGAAGCTTTCTTT,CSARDSPVHHTEAFF
many,TRBD1,TRBJ2-7,TRBV28,TGTGCCAGCCATGGGACAGGGGAAGAGCAGTACTTC,CASHGTGEEQYF
few,TRBD2,TRBJ2-1,TRBV7-6,TGTGCCAGCAGCTTAACTAGCGGAGGGTATGAGCAGTTCTTC,CASSLTSGGYEQFF
many,NA,TRBJ2-7,TRBV6-1,TGTGCCAGCAGCCGATCCCAATTGATCGGCTACGAGCAGTACTTC,CASSRSQLIGYEQYF
many,NA,TRBJ1-2,TRBV28,TGTGCCAGCAGTTTAAAACAGAGTGGCTACACCTTC,CASSLKQSGYTF
many,NA,TRBJ2-3,TRBV11-2,TGTGCCAGCAGCTTGGGTGTCAGGGGAACTTCAGATACGCAGTATTTT,CASSLGVRGTSDTQYF
many,TRBD2,TRBJ2-7,TRBV9,TGTGCCAGCAGCGCCCAACTAGCGGGAGCCTACGAGCAGTACTTC,CASSAQLAGAYEQYF
many,NA,TRBJ2-1,TRBV27,TGTGCCAGCAGTTCAAGACAACCCCTTTACAATGAGCAGTTCTTC,CASSSRQPLYNEQFF
many,NA,TRBJ2-1,TRBV11-3,TGTGCCAGCAGCTTTGGGACGGGAGTCTACAATGAGCAGTTCTTC,CASSFGTGVYNEQFF
many,TRBD2,TRBJ2-1,TRBV27,TGTGCCAGCAGTTTACTAGCGGGAGACTACAATGAGCAGTTCTTC,CASSLLAGDYNEQFF
many,TRBD2,TRBJ2-4,TRBV6-6,TGTGCCAGCAGTTACTCGTGGGGAATAGCGGGAGGGCCTGGAAACATTCAGTACTTC,CASSYSWGIAGGPGNIQYF
NA,NA,TRBJ2-6,TRBV25-1,TGTGCCAGCAGTGAACAGGGGAAAGGGGCCAACGTCCTGACTTTC,CASSEQGKGANVLTF
NA,TRBD1,TRBJ1-4,TRBV30,TGTGCCTGGAGCCGACAGGGGGAAAAACTGTTTTTT,CAWSRQGEKLFF
few,NA,TRBJ2-5,TRBV24-1,TGTGCCACCAGTGATTCCGGCAGGGGCGCGGAGACCCAGTACTTC,CATSDSGRGAETQYF
NA,NA,TRBJ2-3,TRBV11-2,TGTGCCAGCAGCCCCTCGCTAGCGAGCACAGATACGCAGTATTTT,CASSPSLASTDTQYF
many,TRBD1,TRBJ1-1,TRBV19,TGTGCCAGTAGTATCCGACCGGGACAGGGGGCGCGGGGCGCGGAAGCTTTCTTT,CASSIRPGQGARGAEAFF
NA,TRBD1,TRBJ2-7,TRBV5-1,TGCGCCAGCAGCCCCGGGACAGGGGGGCTTGAACAGTACTTC,CASSPGTGGLEQYF
few,TRBD2,TRBJ2-1,TRBV6-2/TRBV6-3,TGTGCCAGCAGTTACTCGAGGGGGCTAGCGGGAGTGGGGGAGCAGTTCTTC,CASSYSRGLAGVGEQFF
NA,NA,TRBJ2-2,TRBV7-9,TGTGCCAGCAGTCCCACAGGGTCCCCAGGGGAGCTGTTTTTT,CASSPTGSPGELFF
many,NA,TRBJ2-7,TRBV20-1,TGCAGTGCCACCGGCGGTCGCTCCTACGAGCAGTACTTC,CSATGGRSYEQYF
many,NA,TRBJ1-6,TRBV28,TGTGCCAGCAGTCGCGGGGAATCCACCAATTCACCCCTCCACTTT,CASSRGESTNSPLHF
few,TRBD2,TRBJ2-1,TRBV7-9,TGTGCCAGCAGCTTAGAACTAGCGGCCTACAATGAGCAGTTCTTC,CASSLELAAYNEQFF
many,NA,TRBJ2-3,TRBV28,TGTGCCAGCAGTTTCGAGGCGGTGGTCACAGATACGCAGTATTTT,CASSFEAVVTDTQYF
NA,TRBD1,TRBJ2-3,TRBV27,TGTGCCAGCAGCCAAAGACAGGGGGCGGGGGATACGCAGTATTTT,CASSQRQGAGDTQYF
many,NA,TRBJ1-2,TRBV10-3,TGTGCCATCAGCCCCGAACCAGGGACCTATGGCTACACCTTC,CAISPEPGTYGYTF
many,NA,TRBJ2-1,TRBV10-3,TGTGCCATCAGTGAGTCGGAGCGCAGAAATTACAATGAGCAGTTCTTC,CAISESERRNYNEQFF
many,TRBD1,TRBJ1-6,TRBV7-9,TGTGCCAGCAGCTATGGGACAGGGTCAATACCCCTCCACTTT,CASSYGTGSIPLHF
NA,NA,TRBJ1-5,TRBV28,TGTGCCAGCAGTTTACAAGATCAGCCCCAGCATTTT,CASSLQDQPQHF
few,TRBD1,TRBJ1-2,TRBV11-3,TGTGCCAGCAGCTCCCGGGACAGGCTCGGTAGCTATGGCTACACCTTC,CASSSRDRLGSYGYTF
few,NA,TRBJ2-1,TRBV20-1,TGCAGTGCCCGAGGACTTCTCGATTCATACAATGAGCAGTTCTTC,CSARGLLDSYNEQFF
few,NA,TRBJ1-1,TRBV30,TGTGCCTGGAGTCCGCCGGACAGTCTGAACACTGAAGCTTTCTTT,CAWSPPDSLNTEAFF
many,NA,TRBJ2-5,TRBV25-1,TGTGCCAGCAGTGAATTTCAGGGGAAGAGTGAGACCCAGTACTTC,CASSEFQGKSETQYF
few,NA,TRBJ2-6,TRBV3-1,TGTGCCAGCAGCCGGAGGGGGTCTGGGGCCAACGTCCTGACTTTC,CASSRRGSGANVLTF
many,NA,TRBJ1-1,TRBV12-3/TRBV12-4,TGTGCCAGCAGTTTCAGGGCCAACACTGAAGCTTTCTTT,CASSFRANTEAFF
many,TRBD2,TRBJ2-2,TRBV12-3/TRBV12-4,TGTGCCAGCAGGAGGGATAGCGGGACCGGGGAGCTGTTTTTT,CASRRDSGTGELFF
NA,TRBD2,TRBJ2-1,TRBV9,TGTGCCAGCAGCGTAGGTGGAGGGAGGGCCCACAATGAGCAGTTCTTC,CASSVGGGRAHNEQFF
NA,TRBD2,TRBJ2-5,TRBV7-8,TGTGCCAGCAGCGCCCGGGAGGGACTATCCCAACTCCCAGAGACCCAGTACTTC,CASSAREGLSQLPETQYF
NA,TRBD1,TRBJ2-2,TRBV6-9,TGTGCCAGCAGTTACCGGGACAGGGGCGCCGGGGAGCTGTTTTTT,CASSYRDRGAGELFF